This T cell receptor (beta chain) was documented in a study of cytomegalovirus exposure and HLA in healthy donors. Trimming cost V 0 bases and J 14 bases, with 17 bases left between them. Germline V CDR1 and CDR2: MNHEY, SVGAGI. The length of the CDR3 is 15 residues. A multiplex PCR was run with 60 Vbeta primers and 13 Jbeta primers. TCRdb's table, derived via immunoSEQ multiplex PCR, lists solely in-frame clones and lacks some. The table includes about 110,000 clones, just over 75% detected once. Sequenced sample: PBMCs. The chain recombines TRBV6-5 with TRBJ1-6; no clear D. This clonotype was obtained from a man younger than 40 in good health and CMV-seropositive. The CDR3 DNA reads TGTGCCAGCAGTTACTCGAGCGGTTCATGGGATTCCCTCCACTTT. Translating gives CASSYSSGSWDSLHF.